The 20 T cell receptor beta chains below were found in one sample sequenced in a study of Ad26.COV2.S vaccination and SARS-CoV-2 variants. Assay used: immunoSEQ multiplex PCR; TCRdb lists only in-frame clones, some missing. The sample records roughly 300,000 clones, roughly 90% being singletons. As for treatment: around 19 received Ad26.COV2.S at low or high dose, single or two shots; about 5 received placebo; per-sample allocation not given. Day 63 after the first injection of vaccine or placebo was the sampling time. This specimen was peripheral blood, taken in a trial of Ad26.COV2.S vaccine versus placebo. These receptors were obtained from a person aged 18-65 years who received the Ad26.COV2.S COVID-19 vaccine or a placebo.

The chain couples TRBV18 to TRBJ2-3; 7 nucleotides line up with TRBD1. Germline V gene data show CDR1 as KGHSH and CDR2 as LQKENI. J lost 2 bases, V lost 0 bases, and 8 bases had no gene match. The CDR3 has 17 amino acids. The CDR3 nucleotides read TGTGCCAGCTCACCACCCAGGGGACAGCGCGACACAGATACGCAGTATTTT. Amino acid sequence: CASSPPRGQRDTDTQYF.

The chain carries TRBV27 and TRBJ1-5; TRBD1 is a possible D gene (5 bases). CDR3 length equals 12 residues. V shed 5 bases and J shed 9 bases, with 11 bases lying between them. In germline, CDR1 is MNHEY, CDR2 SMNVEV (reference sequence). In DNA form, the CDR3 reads TGTGCCAGCAGTCCCTCTACAGGGCCCCAGCATTTT. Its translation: CASSPSTGPQHF.

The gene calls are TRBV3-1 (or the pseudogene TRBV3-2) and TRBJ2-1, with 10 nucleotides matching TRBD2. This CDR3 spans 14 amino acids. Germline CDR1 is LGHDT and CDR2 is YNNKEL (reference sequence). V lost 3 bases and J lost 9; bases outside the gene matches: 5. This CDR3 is CASSHLAGVVEQFF. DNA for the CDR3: TGTGCCAGCAGCCATCTAGCGGGAGTTGTTGAGCAGTTCTTC.

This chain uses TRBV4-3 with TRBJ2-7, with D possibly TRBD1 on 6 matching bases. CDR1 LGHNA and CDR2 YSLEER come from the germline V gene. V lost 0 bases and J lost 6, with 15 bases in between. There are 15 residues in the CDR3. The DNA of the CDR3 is TGCGCCAGCAGCCAAGATCTGGGGGCAACTGGCGAGCAGTACTTC. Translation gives CASSQDLGATGEQYF.

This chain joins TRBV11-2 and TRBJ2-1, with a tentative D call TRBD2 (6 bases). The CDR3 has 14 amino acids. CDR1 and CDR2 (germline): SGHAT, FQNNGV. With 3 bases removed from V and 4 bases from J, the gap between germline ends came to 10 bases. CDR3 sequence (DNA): TGTGCCAGCAGCTTCCGGGGGAGTTACAATGAGCAGTTCTTC. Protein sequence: CASSFRGSYNEQFF.

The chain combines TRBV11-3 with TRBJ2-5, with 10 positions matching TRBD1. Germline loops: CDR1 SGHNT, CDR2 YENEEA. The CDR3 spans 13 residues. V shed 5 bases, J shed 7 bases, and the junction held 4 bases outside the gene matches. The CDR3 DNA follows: TGTGCCAGCAGCCGGGACAGGGGTGGGACCCAGTACTTC. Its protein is CASSRDRGGTQYF.

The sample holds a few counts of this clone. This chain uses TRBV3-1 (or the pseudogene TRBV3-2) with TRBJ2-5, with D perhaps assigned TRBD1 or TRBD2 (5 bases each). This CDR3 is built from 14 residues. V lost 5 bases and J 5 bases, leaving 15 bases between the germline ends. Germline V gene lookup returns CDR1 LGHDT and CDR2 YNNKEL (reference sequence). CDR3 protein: CASSSLGESETQYF. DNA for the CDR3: TGTGCCAGCAGCTCCTTAGGGGAGAGTGAGACCCAGTACTTC.

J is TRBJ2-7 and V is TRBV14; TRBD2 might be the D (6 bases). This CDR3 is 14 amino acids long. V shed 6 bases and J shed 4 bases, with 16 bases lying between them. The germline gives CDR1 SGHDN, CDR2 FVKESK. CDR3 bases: TGTGCCAGCAGTAACACGGGACTCAAGTACGAGCAGTACTTC. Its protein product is CASSNTGLKYEQYF.

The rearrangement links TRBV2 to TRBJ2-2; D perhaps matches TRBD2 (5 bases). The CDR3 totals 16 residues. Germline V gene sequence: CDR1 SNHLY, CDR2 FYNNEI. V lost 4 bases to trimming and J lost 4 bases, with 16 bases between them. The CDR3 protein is CASSASSPGITGELFF. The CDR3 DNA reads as TGTGCCAGCAGTGCTTCCAGCCCGGGGATCACCGGGGAGCTGTTTTTT.

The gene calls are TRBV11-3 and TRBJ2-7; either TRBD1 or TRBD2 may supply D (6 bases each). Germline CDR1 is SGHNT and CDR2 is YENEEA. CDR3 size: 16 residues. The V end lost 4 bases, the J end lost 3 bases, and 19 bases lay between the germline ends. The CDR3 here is CASSSGNRDSNYEQYF. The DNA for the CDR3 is TGTGCCAGCAGCTCCGGGAACAGGGACTCGAACTACGAGCAGTACTTC.

The CDR3 loop reads CASRPQGPNEKLFF. CDR3 in DNA: TGTGCCAGCAGGCCTCAGGGGCCTAATGAAAAACTGTTTTTT. The rearrangement links TRBV28 to TRBJ1-4, with a tentative D call TRBD1 (6 bases). The germline gives CDR1 MDHEN, CDR2 SYDVKM. Trimming took 6 bases from V and 3 from J, leaving 11 bases between them. This CDR3 has 14 amino acids.

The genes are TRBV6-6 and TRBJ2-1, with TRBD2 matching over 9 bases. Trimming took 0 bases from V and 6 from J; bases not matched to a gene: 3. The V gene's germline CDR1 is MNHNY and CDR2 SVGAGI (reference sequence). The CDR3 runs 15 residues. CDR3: CASSYSAGGFNEQFF. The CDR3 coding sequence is TGTGCCAGCAGTTACTCTGCGGGAGGGTTCAATGAGCAGTTCTTC.

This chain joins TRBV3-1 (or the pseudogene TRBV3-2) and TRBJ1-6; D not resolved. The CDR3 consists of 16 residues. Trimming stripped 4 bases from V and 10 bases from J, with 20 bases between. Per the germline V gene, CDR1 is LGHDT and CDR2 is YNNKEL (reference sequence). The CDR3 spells CASSRPTGVGDSPLHF. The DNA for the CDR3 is TGTGCCAGCAGCCGCCCGACCGGAGTCGGAGACTCACCCCTCCACTTT.

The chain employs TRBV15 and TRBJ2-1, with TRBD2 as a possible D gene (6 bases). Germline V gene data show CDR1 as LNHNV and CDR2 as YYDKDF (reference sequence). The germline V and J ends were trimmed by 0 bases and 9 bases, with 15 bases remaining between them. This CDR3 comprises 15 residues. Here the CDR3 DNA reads TGTGCCACCAGCAGAGATCATGGGACGGGGGTTGAGCAGTTCTTC. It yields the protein CATSRDHGTGVEQFF.

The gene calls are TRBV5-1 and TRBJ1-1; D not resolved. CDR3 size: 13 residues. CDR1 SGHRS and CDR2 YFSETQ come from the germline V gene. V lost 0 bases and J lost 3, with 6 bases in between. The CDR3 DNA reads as TGCGCCAGCAGCTTGGAAAGTGACACTGAAGCTTTCTTT. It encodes CASSLESDTEAFF. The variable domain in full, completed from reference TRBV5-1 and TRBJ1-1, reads KAGVTQTPRYLIKTRGQQVTLSCSPISGHRSVSWYQQTPGQGLQFLFEYFSETQRNKGNFPGRFSGRQFSNSRSEMNVSTLELGDSALYLCASSLESDTEAFFGQGTRLTVV.

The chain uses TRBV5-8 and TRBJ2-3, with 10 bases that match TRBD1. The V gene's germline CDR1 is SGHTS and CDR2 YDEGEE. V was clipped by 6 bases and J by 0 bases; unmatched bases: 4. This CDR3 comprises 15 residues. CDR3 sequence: CASNRQGASTDTQYF. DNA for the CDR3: TGTGCCAGCAACCGACAGGGGGCTAGCACAGATACGCAGTATTTT.

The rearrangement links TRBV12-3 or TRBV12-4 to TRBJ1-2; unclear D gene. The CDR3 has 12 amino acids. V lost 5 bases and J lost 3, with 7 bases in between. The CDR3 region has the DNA TGTGCCAGCAGTGCGCTTGACTATGGCTACACCTTC. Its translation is CASSALDYGYTF.

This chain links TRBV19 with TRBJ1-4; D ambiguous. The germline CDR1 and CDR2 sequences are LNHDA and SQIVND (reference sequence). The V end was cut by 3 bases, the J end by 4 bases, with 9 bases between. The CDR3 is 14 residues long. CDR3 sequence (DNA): TGTGCCAGTAGTATTAGCAAGGTTAATGAAAAACTGTTTTTT. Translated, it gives CASSISKVNEKLFF.

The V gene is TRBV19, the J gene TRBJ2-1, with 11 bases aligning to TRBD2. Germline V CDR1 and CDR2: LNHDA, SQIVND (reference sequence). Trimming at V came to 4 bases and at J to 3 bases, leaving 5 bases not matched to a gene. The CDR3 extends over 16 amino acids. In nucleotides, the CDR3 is TGTGCCAGTAGTAGGGAGGGACTAGCGGACTACAATGAGCAGTTCTTC. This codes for CASSREGLADYNEQFF.

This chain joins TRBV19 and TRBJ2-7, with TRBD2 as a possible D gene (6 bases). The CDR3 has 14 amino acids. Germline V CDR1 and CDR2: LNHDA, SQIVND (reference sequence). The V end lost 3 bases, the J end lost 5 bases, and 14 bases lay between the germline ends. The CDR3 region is CASSIAEGRHEQYF. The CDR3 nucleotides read TGTGCCAGTAGTATCGCGGAGGGGCGGCACGAGCAGTACTTC.